This is a list of T cell receptor beta chains from one sample in a study of CD8 T cells in ankylosing spondylitis. TCRdb fed the 5' RACE reads into MiXCR, producing one record per CDR3 protein. The sample shows 750,000 to 850,000 distinct CDR3 sequences, approximately 12% of them seen only once. Material: blood, either unsorted or a sorted T cell fraction (not recorded which). Every receptor here comes from a male donor with ankylosing spondylitis. Both conserved end residues are part of each CDR3. D genes are given only for firm matches. Clone size is stated in some rows and not others, as once, few, many or a class when expanded.

>TRBJ2-7|-|TRBV7-9|few
TGTGCCAGCAGCGGATGGACCGGGACTGTGTCCTACGAGCAGTACTTC
CASSGWTGTVSYEQYF
>TRBJ2-7|-|TRBV5-1|-
TGCGCCAGCAGCTTGTTGGACGCCTACGAGCAGTACTTC
CASSLLDAYEQYF
>TRBJ1-2|-|TRBV2|-
TGTGCCAGCAACCTAATTGGGAACGGGGGGGATGGCTACACCTTC
CASNLIGNGGDGYTF
>TRBJ2-2|-|TRBV20-1|many
TGCAGTGCTAGGAAACCGAACACCGGGGAGCTGTTTTTT
CSARKPNTGELFF
>TRBJ1-5|-|TRBV7-2|-
TGTGCCAGCAGCCCTTCAACTGGGGCCCAGCATTTT
CASSPSTGAQHF
>TRBJ2-7|TRBD2|TRBV12-3/TRBV12-4|-
TGTGCCAGCAGCCGAGGGACTAGCGGGACCTACTCCTACGAGCAGTACTTC
CASSRGTSGTYSYEQYF
>TRBJ2-5|-|TRBV18|few
TGTGCCAGCTCACCACCGTCAGCGGCAGAAAGGGTAGAGACCCAGTACTTC
CASSPPSAAERVETQYF
>TRBJ2-7|TRBD2|TRBV7-9|-
TGTGCCAGCAGCCAGCGGGAGCGAACCTACGAGCAGTACTTC
CASSQRERTYEQYF
>TRBJ2-3|-|TRBV9|-
TGTGCCAGCAGCGCAGCGACAGTCACAGATACGCAGTATTTT
CASSAATVTDTQYF
>TRBJ1-3|-|TRBV6-5|few
TGTGCCAGCAGTTACTCTGGGCGGGCAAACTCTGGAAACACCATATATTTT
CASSYSGRANSGNTIYF
>TRBJ2-7|-|TRBV7-2|few
TGTGCCAGCAGCCTCAAAAGAGTCGACGAGCAGTACTTC
CASSLKRVDEQYF
>TRBJ1-2|TRBD1|TRBV6-1|few
TGTGCCAGCAGAGGGACTATGCAGGGGGATCAGAACTATGGCTACACCTTC
CASRGTMQGDQNYGYTF
>TRBJ2-3|-|TRBV6-1|few
TGTGCCAGCAGTGCAACTAAAGGGACAGATACGCAGTATTTT
CASSATKGTDTQYF
>TRBJ2-1|-|TRBV6-5|few
TGTGCCAGCAGTTCCACGACACCTTACAATGAGCAGTTCTTC
CASSSTTPYNEQFF
>TRBJ2-7|TRBD1|TRBV18|-
TGTGCCAGCTCCCGGGAGGGGACAGGGGTCTACGAGCAGTACTTC
CASSREGTGVYEQYF
>TRBJ2-5|-|TRBV7-2|few
TGTGCCAGCAAAAAGGACCTCCTCCAAGAGACCCAGTACTTC
CASKKDLLQETQYF
>TRBJ1-4|TRBD1|TRBV7-6|few
TGTGCCAGCAGCCTCCGGGACAGGGAAAGGTCTAATGAAAAACTGTTTTTT
CASSLRDRERSNEKLFF
>TRBJ2-7|TRBD2|TRBV20-1|-
TGCAGTGCCCCGCGACTAGCCCGGGGCTCCTACGAGCAGTACTTC
CSAPRLARGSYEQYF
>TRBJ2-7|TRBD2|TRBV4-3|few
TGCGCCAGCAGCCAGCACACCCCGGCGGGGGGTTCACCTTTCTACGAGCAGTACTTC
CASSQHTPAGGSPFYEQYF
>TRBJ1-2|-|TRBV5-1|-
TGCGCCAGCAGCGTTCAGAACCCTAACTATGGCTACACCTTC
CASSVQNPNYGYTF
>TRBJ2-3|TRBD2|TRBV20-1|few
TGCAGTGCTATTGCGGGAGGGAATGCAGATACGCAGTATTTT
CSAIAGGNADTQYF
>TRBJ2-2|-|TRBV20-1|-
TGCAGTGCTATGGACAGATCCAACACCGGGGAGCTGTTTTTT
CSAMDRSNTGELFF
>TRBJ2-3|-|TRBV20-1|few
TGCAGTGCCAAAAGGGGGGGGGGTCGCACAGATACGCAGTATTTT
CSAKRGGGRTDTQYF
>TRBJ2-7|-|TRBV6-1|many
TGTGCCAGCAAATACGGCCTGCCACACGAGCAGTACTTC
CASKYGLPHEQYF
>TRBJ1-3|-|TRBV7-9|-
TGTGCCAGCAGCTTTAGTCCCTCTGGAAACACCATATATTTT
CASSFSPSGNTIYF
>TRBJ1-5|TRBD1|TRBV20-1|few
TGCAGTGCCTTGACAGGGGGGCAGCCCCAGCATTTT
CSALTGGQPQHF
>TRBJ1-1|-|TRBV5-5|many
TGTGCCAGCAGCCCCAGTCAGGGGTCGCGGGACACTGAAGCTTTCTTT
CASSPSQGSRDTEAFF
>TRBJ2-3|-|TRBV12-3/TRBV12-4|-
TGTGCCAGCAGGATAGGAGCAGATACGCAGTATTTT
CASRIGADTQYF
>TRBJ2-1|TRBD2|TRBV7-2|-
TGTGCCATCACCAGACTAGCGGGGGCCGAAGGGCAGTTCTTC
CAITRLAGAEGQFF
>TRBJ2-7|-|TRBV6-1|few
TGTGCCAGCCGGGACATCTCCTCCTACGAGCAGTACTTC
CASRDISSYEQYF
>TRBJ2-7|TRBD2|TRBV20-1|many
TGCAGTGCTAGAGTAGGTCGGCTAGCGGGTACCGAGCAGTACTTC
CSARVGRLAGTEQYF
>TRBJ2-2|-|TRBV7-2|-
TGTGCCAGCAGCTTATCGAAATTGCTAGCTCTCACCGGGGAGCTGTTTTTT
CASSLSKLLALTGELFF
>TRBJ1-1|-|TRBV28|-
TGTGCCACCTTTCTCTACACAGGGCTCGCTTTCTTT
CATFLYTGLAFF
>TRBJ2-3|-|TRBV28|-
TGTGCCAGCAGTTTCCTAGCCGGAGTGAGGGATACGCAGTATTTT
CASSFLAGVRDTQYF
>TRBJ1-1|-|TRBV5-1|few
TGCGCCAGCAGTCCGCAGAGTATCCTAAGTGAAGCTTTCTTT
CASSPQSILSEAFF
>TRBJ2-5|TRBD2|TRBV6-1|many
TGTGCCAGCAGAAGACTAGCGGGAGAAGAGACCCAGTACTTC
CASRRLAGEETQYF
>TRBJ2-1|-|TRBV5-6|few
TGTGCCAGCAGCTTGTTCCAGAGCTCCTACAATGAGCAGTTCTTC
CASSLFQSSYNEQFF
>TRBJ1-6|-|TRBV20-1|-
TGCAGTGCCAACAACAGGGTGGGTCACTCACCCCTCCACTTT
CSANNRVGHSPLHF
>TRBJ2-3|-|TRBV29-1|few
TGCAGCGTTGGAGACTCGGATACGCAGTATTTT
CSVGDSDTQYF
>TRBJ1-2|-|TRBV5-6|few
TGTGCCAGCATAGCTTGGTGGAGGCAGGGGTATGGCTACACCTTC
CASIAWWRQGYGYTF
>TRBJ2-1|-|TRBV10-2|-
TGCGCCAGTAGTACCGGACCCAGCTCCTACAATGAGCAGTTCTTC
CASSTGPSSYNEQFF
>TRBJ2-5|-|TRBV5-6|-
TGTGCCAGCAACCTTGGGCAAGAGACCCAGTACTTC
CASNLGQETQYF
>TRBJ2-3|-|TRBV10-3|few
TGTGCCATCAGTGAAGGGGGGCAGTGGGATACGCAGTATTTT
CAISEGGQWDTQYF
>TRBJ2-5|-|TRBV20-1|-
TGCAGTGCGAACGGAGACCAAGAGACCCAGTACTTC
CSANGDQETQYF
>TRBJ2-7|-|TRBV29-1|-
TGCAGCGTCGGACGGCCGGGACTCCCAACCGGGGAGCAGTACTTC
CSVGRPGLPTGEQYF
>TRBJ2-5|-|TRBV2|-
TGTGCCAGCAGTGATACGGGGAAAGAGACCCAGTACTTC
CASSDTGKETQYF
>TRBJ2-7|-|TRBV18|-
TGTGCCAGCTCGACTACCTCGAAAGAGCAGTACTTC
CASSTTSKEQYF
>TRBJ2-1|TRBD2|TRBV4-3|-
TGCGCCAGCAGCCAAGAGTGGATAGCGGGGGGTTATTACAATGAGCAGTTCTTC
CASSQEWIAGGYYNEQFF
>TRBJ1-2|-|TRBV6-5|-
TGTGCCAGCAGTTACTCTTGGCAGGGAAACTATGGCTACACCTTC
CASSYSWQGNYGYTF
>TRBJ2-1|TRBD2|TRBV6-1|few
TGTGCCAGCACGGGGGGTCGGGCCTACAATGAGCAGTTCTTC
CASTGGRAYNEQFF
>TRBJ1-2|TRBD1|TRBV5-6|few
TGTGCCAGCAGCCATCGACAGGGGGGCAACTATGGCTACACCTTC
CASSHRQGGNYGYTF
>TRBJ2-7|TRBD1|TRBV7-2|-
TGTGCCAGCACCTTGGGGGACAGACCATTACGAGGACAGTACTTC
CASTLGDRPLRGQYF
>TRBJ2-1|TRBD1|TRBV5-1|-
TGCGCCAGCAGTTTTGGGGGACAGGGGTGGAATGAGCAGTTCTTC
CASSFGGQGWNEQFF
>TRBJ1-1|-|TRBV7-9|-
TGTGCCAGCAGCTCCCAGGACAGCATGAACACTGAAGCTTTCTTT
CASSSQDSMNTEAFF
>TRBJ2-7|TRBD2|TRBV4-3|-
TGCGCCAGCAGCCAAAACCCGGGGGGCGAGCAGTACTTC
CASSQNPGGEQYF
>TRBJ1-6|-|TRBV5-1|-
TGCGCCAGCAGCTTGGGAGGGGGGAGTGGATCACCCCTCCACTTT
CASSLGGGSGSPLHF
>TRBJ2-2|TRBD2|TRBV6-1|-
TGTGCCAGCAGCCTAGGACTAGCGGTTTCCCCCGGGGAGCTGTTTTTT
CASSLGLAVSPGELFF
>TRBJ1-1|TRBD1|TRBV20-1|-
TGCAGTGGAAGCAGGGGGGACACTGAAGCTTTCTTT
CSGSRGDTEAFF
>TRBJ1-1|-|TRBV7-8|few
TGTGCCAGCAGCTCCTTGTTCCGGGAAAACACTGAAGCTTTCTTT
CASSSLFRENTEAFF
>TRBJ1-2|-|TRBV7-2|-
TGTGCCAGCAGCTTAGAGGCGGCGGTCTATGGCTACACCTTC
CASSLEAAVYGYTF